This record looks at one T cell receptor (beta chain) sequence and its context. The data belong to a study of blood T cell repertoires in COVID-19. Turning to the study itself: Samples came from the United States, Italy and Spain, spanning acute and convalescent COVID-19.

CDR3 length: 12 residues. Trimming took off 3 bases at V and 5 bases at J, with 6 bases between the two ends. Germline-derived CDR1 and CDR2 are KGHDR and SFDVKD. The table came from immunoSEQ multiplex PCR; TCRdb's copy has only in-frame clones and leaves some out. The sample consists of 15,000 to 20,000 clones, around 81% of them appearing once. The rearrangement links TRBV24-1 to TRBJ1-2; no reliable D call. This TCR was recovered from a man aged 35 to 55 with active or convalescent COVID-19. Sequencing used peripheral blood. The CDR3 sequence: CATSDAGYGYTF. The CDR3, as DNA: TGTGCCACCAGTGATGCGGGATATGGCTACACCTTC.